Sequencing of this T cell receptor (beta chain) was carried out in a study of preoperative IRX-2 immunotherapy in early breast cancer. Treatment specified: preoperative locoregional IRX-2 cytokine immunotherapy. Sequenced by immunoSEQ multiplex PCR; TCRdb stores in-frame clones only, minus some. This table has around 25,000 clones, roughly 89% appearing once. This clone is a singleton in its sample. Sequences were derived from tumor tissue, sampled after IRX-2 immunotherapy. The clonotype was recovered from a human donor with breast cancer.

CDR3 sequence (DNA): TGTGCCAGCACCTTAGGTGGGGGCTACAATGAGCAGTTCTTC. Protein sequence: CASTLGGGYNEQFF. The V gene is TRBV28, the J gene TRBJ2-1; D tentatively reads TRBD1 or TRBD2 (5 bases each). V was cut by 7 bases and J by 3 bases, with 13 bases left in between. This CDR3 comprises 14 residues. Germline CDR1 is MDHEN and CDR2 is SYDVKM. The variable domain in full, with the rest retrieved from reference TRBV28 and TRBJ2-1, is DVKVTQSSRYLVKRTGEKVFLECVQDMDHENMFWYRQDPGLGLRLIYFSYDVKMKEKGDIPEGYSVSREKKERFSLILESASTNQTSMYLCASTLGGGYNEQFFGPGTRLTVL.